This T cell receptor beta chain was sequenced during a study of T cells in tuberculosis. Across the study: The T cells targeted glucose monomycolate, a mycobacterial lipid, via CD1B.

Method: immunoSEQ multiplex PCR; TCRdb's copy keeps in-frame clones and lacks some. The table includes 60,000 or so clones, about 86% detected once. Looked up from germline, CDR1 is MDHEN and CDR2 is SYDVKM. V lost 3 bases and J lost 7, with 13 bases in between. This CDR3 is 14 amino acids long. Sorting used thawed, overnight-rested PBMC stained with anti-CD3, a viability dye and GMM-loaded CD1B tetramer. The CD1B tetramers carried C32 glucose monomycolate purified from Rhodococcus equi. Before cryopreservation, the sorted PBMC lost their CD14-expressing monocytes. Approximately 91,000 tetramer-negative cells were sorted from each donor. Whole-study results and caveats: The stringent gate may have excluded weak CD1B-GMM tetramer binders.

Sample: CD1b-GMM tetramer-negative cells sorted from PBMCs. The rearrangement uses TRBV28 and TRBJ1-5, with TRBD1 as a possible D gene (5 bases). The TCR comes from an adult woman with latent tuberculosis. CDR3 loop: CASSFPGSRQPQHF. The CDR3 DNA is TGTGCCAGCAGTTTCCCAGGGTCGCGGCAGCCCCAGCATTTT.